This TCR beta chain is from a study of cytomegalovirus exposure and HLA in healthy donors. Notes on the study in general: TRBV6-2, TRBV6-3 and some other V segments were unresolvable in 87-base-pair reads. In a later analysis, CMV-associated beta chains were mostly HLA-associated, it appeared. Researchers counted roughly 150 TCR beta chains as cytomegalovirus-associated.

Germline V lookup: CDR1 SGHVS, CDR2 FNYEAQ. The CDR3 runs 15 residues. Unmatched junction bases numbered 10, after V lost 5 bases and J lost 4 bases. Notes on this clone: The antigen is unknown.

PCR was performed using 60 Vbeta and 13 Jbeta primers. Assay used: immunoSEQ multiplex PCR; TCRdb lists only in-frame clones, some missing. The repertoire holds 150,000 or so clones, with around two thirds as singletons. The chain uses TRBV7-6 and TRBJ2-7; TRBD2 aligns across 8 bases. Sequenced material: PBMCs. This TCR came from a man under 40 in good health and CMV-seropositive. CDR3 sequence reads: CASSHPRGGEYEQYF. In nucleotides, the CDR3 is TGTGCCAGCAGCCACCCCCGGGGGGGAGAGTACGAGCAGTACTTC. The variable domain in full, with the rest retrieved from reference TRBV7-6 and TRBJ2-7, is GAGVSQSPRYKVTKRGQDVALRCDPISGHVSLYWYRQALGQGPEFLTYFNYEAQQDKSGLPNDRFSAERPEGSISTLTIQRTEQRDSAMYRCASSHPRGGEYEQYFGPGTRLTVT.